The T cell receptor beta chain under discussion was sequenced for a study of blood T cell repertoires in COVID-19. Only in-frame clones appear in the TCRdb table, and some are missing; sequencing was by immunoSEQ multiplex PCR. The sample comprises some 250,000 clones, 86% of which are singletons, and about 3% rests with the top ten. Sequenced material: peripheral blood. The clonotype was recovered from a woman aged 25 to 39 who had recovered from COVID-19.

CDR3: CASSLTGTPNYGYTF. CDR3 nucleotides: TGTGCCAGCAGTTTGACCGGGACACCTAACTATGGCTACACCTTC. The chain recombines TRBV27 with TRBJ1-2; perhaps TRBD1 as D (6 bases). Germline V gene data show CDR1 as MNHEY and CDR2 as SMNVEV (reference sequence). The ends were cut back, 3 bases at V and 0 bases at J, with 11 bases in the middle. The CDR3 loop spans 15 amino acids.